This TCR beta chain comes out of a study of T-cell memory formation after mild COVID-19. Each CDR3 protein is one row after TCRdb ran MiXCR on the 5' RACE reads. The repertoire holds 250,000 or so distinct CDR3 sequences, with more than 15% as singletons. This clonotype was counted between two and nine times. V lost 0 bases and J 8 bases, leaving 13 bases between the germline ends. This CDR3 comprises 14 residues. Germline CDR1 MNHEY, CDR2 SVGAGI. This rearrangement joins TRBV6-5 to TRBJ2-5; no reliable D call. What was sequenced was PBMCs or a T cell subset sorted from them (not recorded which). The source of this sequence is a man younger than 35 who had mild COVID-19 (a few samples of this study predate the infection). Cell type and time point are not known. The CDR3 sequence: CASSYSPIHLTQYF. For the CDR3, the DNA is TGTGCCAGCAGTTACTCGCCTATACATCTTACCCAGTACTTC.